Listed below are T cell receptor beta chains from one sample, sequenced in a study of blood T cell repertoires in COVID-19. Data came from immunoSEQ multiplex PCR; TCRdb stores just in-frame clones and leaves some out. The table includes a few hundred thousand clones, about 86% detected once. The sample comprised peripheral blood. These TCRs come from a man in his sixties with acute or convalescent COVID-19. Each CDR3 is given with its conserved first and last residue. Fields, in order: D gene, V gene, J gene, clone size, CDR3 DNA, CDR3 protein. D genes are given only for firm matches. The listing skips clone size in some rows; elsewhere it reads once, few, many or a size class.

>TRBD1|TRBV19|TRBJ1-5|NA
TGTGCCAGTAGGCCCCGCGAGGGGGCGAATCAGCCCCAGCATTTT
CASRPREGANQPQHF
>TRBD2|TRBV9|TRBJ2-5|NA
TGTGCCAGCAGCTTCCGGACTAGCTCAGAGACCCAGTACTTC
CASSFRTSSETQYF
>NA|TRBV4-3|TRBJ1-3|few
TGCGCCAGCAGCCAAGATATTTTGATAGGACAGTCCTCTGGAAACACCATATATTTT
CASSQDILIGQSSGNTIYF
>NA|TRBV9|TRBJ2-7|NA
TGTGCCAGCAGCTCCGGAGATTACTACGAGCAGTACTTC
CASSSGDYYEQYF
>TRBD2|TRBV27|TRBJ2-7|NA
TGTGCCAGCAGACGGGGGGGGAGCTACGAGCAGTACTTC
CASRRGGSYEQYF
>NA|TRBV2|TRBJ2-7|NA
TGTGCCAGCAGTCGACCTAGAGGTAGGGAGCAGTACTTC
CASSRPRGREQYF
>TRBD1|TRBV3-1/TRBV3-2|TRBJ1-1|NA
TGTGCCAGCAGCCAAGCGGGGAGAGGGGGCGAAGAAGCTTTCTTT
CASSQAGRGGEEAFF
>TRBD2|TRBV30|TRBJ2-2|NA
TGTGCCTGGAGTCCCGGTGTGGGACTAGCGGGAGGGGAGCTGTTTTTT
CAWSPGVGLAGGELFF
>NA|TRBV6-2/TRBV6-3|TRBJ2-7|NA
TGTGCCAGCAGTTCCTTCATCACTCGGCTGACAGGCGGGGAGCAGTACTTC
CASSSFITRLTGGEQYF
>TRBD2|TRBV11-3|TRBJ2-1|NA
TGTGCCGGAAGTAGCGGGAGGTCGACTATCGGTGAGCAGTTCTTC
CAGSSGRSTIGEQFF
>TRBD1|TRBV19|TRBJ1-3|NA
TGTGCCAGTAGTAGAGGACAGGGGAATTCTGGAAACACCATATATTTT
CASSRGQGNSGNTIYF
>TRBD1|TRBV24-1|TRBJ2-5|NA
TGTGCCACCCAGGGCCCCAGACAGGGTCAAGAGACCCAGTACTTC
CATQGPRQGQETQYF
>NA|TRBV9|TRBJ2-3|NA
TGTGCCAGCAGCTACCGGGACACAGATACGCAGTATTTT
CASSYRDTDTQYF
>TRBD2|TRBV7-8|TRBJ2-3|NA
TGTGCCAGCAGCTTGCTAGCGGGGGTCACAGATACGCAGTATTTT
CASSLLAGVTDTQYF
>NA|TRBV18|TRBJ2-1|few
TGTGCCAGCTCACCCTATGGAGAGTCGTATGAGCAGTTCTTC
CASSPYGESYEQFF
>TRBD1|TRBV9|TRBJ2-7|NA
TGTGCCAGCAGCGTGGGGACAGGGAGCTCCTACGAGCAGTACTTC
CASSVGTGSSYEQYF
>NA|TRBV5-1|TRBJ2-7|NA
TGCGCCAGCAGCTTTGGTTGGGGGGTTTCCTACGAGCAGTACTTC
CASSFGWGVSYEQYF
>NA|TRBV29-1|TRBJ1-5|NA
TGCAGCGTTGGGTCCAGGAATCAGCCCCAGCATTTT
CSVGSRNQPQHF
>NA|TRBV9|TRBJ1-2|NA
TGTGCCAGCAGCAATACTCGCGGGGGAAACTATGGCTACACCTTC
CASSNTRGGNYGYTF
>NA|TRBV6-6|TRBJ1-5|NA
TGTGCCAGCAGTTCTTCAGGGAGCAATCAGCCCCAGCATTTT
CASSSSGSNQPQHF
>TRBD2|TRBV4-2|TRBJ2-1|few
TGTGCCAGCAGCCAAGATTTGGTAGCGGGTGGGAGTGAGCAGTTCTTC
CASSQDLVAGGSEQFF
>NA|TRBV28|TRBJ1-2|NA
TGTGCCAGCAGGCCACAGGATAACTATGGCTACACCTTC
CASRPQDNYGYTF
>TRBD1|TRBV30|TRBJ1-5|once
TGTGCCTGGGCCGGGACAGGGAATCCGTCGCCGCATTTT
CAWAGTGNPSPHF
>NA|TRBV28|TRBJ2-1|NA
TGTGCCAGCAGTTTTGGGACGGGGGTTGGGCAGTTCTTC
CASSFGTGVGQFF
>TRBD1|TRBV11-3|TRBJ1-4|NA
TGTGCCAGCAGCTTAGATACAGGGGTGCTGTTTTTT
CASSLDTGVLFF
>TRBD1|TRBV28|TRBJ1-5|NA
TGTGCCAGCAGTTTATGGACAGGGCAACAGCCCCAGCATTTT
CASSLWTGQQPQHF
>TRBD2|TRBV24-1|TRBJ2-1|NA
TGTGCCTCTCGGGGGGAGAACTACAATGAGCAGTTCTTC
CASRGENYNEQFF
>NA|TRBV24-1|TRBJ2-1|NA
TGTGCCACCAGTGCCCCTGGGGTGGGAGTTGGAAATGAGCAGTTCTTC
CATSAPGVGVGNEQFF
>TRBD2|TRBV7-2|TRBJ2-3|NA
TGTGCCAGCAGCTTAGTAGCGGGAGGGACCGCAGATACGCAGTATTTT
CASSLVAGGTADTQYF
>TRBD1|TRBV5-1|TRBJ2-2|NA
TGCGCCAGCAGCTTGGCCACACAGGGGACCGGGGAGCTGTTTTTT
CASSLATQGTGELFF
>TRBD1|TRBV5-1|TRBJ2-6|NA
TGCGCCAGCAGCTCCTCAGGGGGCCCTCTCGCCTACTCTGGGGCCAACGTCCTGACTTTC
CASSSSGGPLAYSGANVLTF
>NA|TRBV24-1|TRBJ2-1|NA
TGTGCCACCAGTGATTTGGGGACTGGAAAATATGAGCAGTTCTTC
CATSDLGTGKYEQFF
>TRBD1|TRBV7-3|TRBJ2-6|NA
TGTGCCAGCAGCTTGACAGGGGGATCTGGGGCCAACGTCCTGACTTTC
CASSLTGGSGANVLTF
>NA|TRBV2|TRBJ1-4|NA
TGTGCCACCCAAAGGGGCGCCGGAACTAATGAAAAACTGTTTTTT
CATQRGAGTNEKLFF
>NA|TRBV6-5|TRBJ2-3|NA
TGTGCCAGCAAAGGGGTAAACACAGATACGCAGTATTTT
CASKGVNTDTQYF
>TRBD1|TRBV2|TRBJ2-3|few
TGTGCCAGCAGTTTAAGGACAGGGGGCACAGATACGCAGTATTTT
CASSLRTGGTDTQYF
>NA|TRBV5-6|TRBJ1-1|few
TGTGCCAGCAGCTTAGACACAGCAATGAACACTGAAGCTTTCTTT
CASSLDTAMNTEAFF
>TRBD1|TRBV24-1|TRBJ2-7|NA
TGTGCCACCAGTGCCCCGGGACAGGGGTTAGGGACCTACGAGCAGTACTTC
CATSAPGQGLGTYEQYF
>NA|TRBV27|TRBJ2-7|NA
TGTGCCAGCAGTTTAGGGGACTCCCACTACGAGCAGTACTTC
CASSLGDSHYEQYF
>TRBD1|TRBV7-3|TRBJ1-1|NA
TGTGCCAGCAGTATACAGGGGAGCACTGAAGCTTTCTTT
CASSIQGSTEAFF